Below, 8 T cell receptor beta chains from the same sample are listed, as sequenced in a study of shared clonotypes between healthy human individuals. Profiled with immunoSEQ multiplex PCR; TCRdb holds only in-frame clones, not every one. The sample yields some 450,000 clones, roughly three quarters seen once. The sample was PBMCs. These receptors originate from a woman aged 40 to 50 in good health. Some clones in this sample may be carry-over from other donors' samples.

This clone was picked up a small number of times. Compared with germline, one end of the junction differs, possibly owing to a read error. The genes are TRBV15 and TRBJ2-3, with 8 bases fitting TRBD2. The CDR3 consists of 14 residues. The germline V gene has CDR1 LNHNV and CDR2 YYDKDF (reference sequence). The CDR3: CATSRGGFTDSQYF. In nucleotides, the CDR3 is TGTGCCACCTCTCGGGGGGGCTTTACAGATTCGCAGTATTTT.

This clone was seen a few times. This chain uses TRBV7-9 with TRBJ2-1; 10 positions match TRBD2. Per germline, CDR1 SEHNR and CDR2 FQNEAQ (reference sequence). The CDR3 consists of 15 residues. Losses at the gene ends were 2 bases for V and 9 bases for J; bases not matched to a gene: 7. The CDR3 protein is CASSLRASGSSEQFF. For the CDR3, the DNA is TGTGCCAGCAGCTTAAGGGCTAGCGGGAGTTCTGAGCAGTTCTTC. The full variable domain, with the rest looked up from reference TRBV7-9 and TRBJ2-1, is DTGVSQNPRHKITKRGQNVTFRCDPISEHNRLYWYRQTLGQGPEFLTYFQNEAQLEKSRLLSDRFSAERPKGSFSTLEIQRTEQGDSAMYLCASSLRASGSSEQFFGPGTRLTVL.

The chain carries TRBV2 and TRBJ2-1; the D is unclear. Between the trimmed V and J ends, which lost 8 bases and 0 bases, there was a span of 8 bases. Germline V gene sequence: CDR1 SNHLY, CDR2 FYNNEI. This CDR3 has 13 amino acids. The CDR3 protein is CASVLSSYNEQFF. The CDR3 nucleotides read TGTGCCAGCGTTCTGAGCTCCTACAATGAGCAGTTCTTC. The whole variable domain, filled in from reference TRBV2 and TRBJ2-1, reads EPEVTQTPSHQVTQMGQEVILRCVPISNHLYFYWYRQILGQKVEFLVSFYNNEISEKSEIFDDQFSVERPDGSNFTLKIRSTKLEDSAMYFCASVLSSYNEQFFGPGTRLTVL.

This chain links TRBV7-9 with TRBJ2-5; D tentatively reads TRBD1 or TRBD2 (5 bases each). The better agreement between TRBJ2-7 and the DNA end casts doubt on the J call. Looked up from germline, CDR1 is SEHNR and CDR2 is FQNEAQ (reference sequence). This CDR3 is built from 13 residues. The CDR3 DNA reads TGTGCCAGGATCCAGGGAGTGAACTACGAGCAGTACTTC. Translation: CARIQGVNYEQYF.

This clone was seen only once. This chain connects TRBV7-2 to TRBJ2-4; the D gene could be TRBD1 or TRBD2 (5 bases each). The CDR3 runs 16 residues. Trimming cost V 0 bases and J 0 bases, with 9 bases left between them. Per the germline V gene, CDR1 is SGHTA and CDR2 is FQGNSA. This chain's CDR3 is CASSLAWDPAKNIQYF. The CDR3 DNA is TGTGCCAGCAGCTTAGCCTGGGACCCAGCCAAAAACATTCAGTACTTC.

The rearrangement joins TRBV7-8 to TRBJ2-5; TRBD1 is a possible D gene (5 bases). CDR3 length equals 12 residues. V lost 5 bases and J lost 5, with 9 bases in between. CDR1 and CDR2 from the germline V gene are SGHVS and FQNEAQ. In DNA form, the CDR3 reads TGTGCCAGCAGCAGGGGTGGGGAGACCCAGTACTTC. This sequence encodes CASSRGGETQYF.

In the case of this clone: Only one base separates this from a far larger clonotype, so it likely reflects a read error. This rearrangement joins TRBV6-1 to TRBJ2-5, with 9 bases that match TRBD1. The CDR3 has 15 amino acids. In germline, CDR1 is MNHNS, CDR2 SASEGT. CDR3 in amino acids: CASSFEGQGSYEQHF. The CDR3 nucleotides are TGTGCCAGCAGTTTTGAGGGACAGGGATCCTACGAGCAGCACTTC.

This rearrangement joins TRBV2 to TRBJ2-1; D remains ambiguous. This CDR3 region has 13 residues. CDR1 and CDR2 from the germline V gene are SNHLY and FYNNEI. The V end was cut by 9 bases, the J end by 5 bases, with 14 bases between. In DNA, the CDR3 is TGTGCCAGTTGTCCGTCCAGGAACAATGAGCAGTTCTTC. Its translation is CASCPSRNNEQFF.